One sample yielded the 19 T cell receptor beta chains listed below, sequenced in a study of blood T cell repertoires in COVID-19. Sequencing used immunoSEQ multiplex PCR; TCRdb keeps in-frame clones, though not all of them. The table includes over 50,000 clones, more than 85% detected once. Sequenced: peripheral blood. The receptors originated from a man aged 45-60 years with active COVID-19.

The chain uses TRBV27 and TRBJ2-7, with D perhaps TRBD1 (6 bases). The V and J ends lost 5 bases and 3 bases respectively, with 17 bases between them. CDR3 size: 15 residues. Germline assignment: CDR1 MNHEY and CDR2 SMNVEV (reference sequence). CDR3 coding DNA: TGTGCCAGCAGTCCTTTGGACAGCCCCGGCTACGAGCAGTACTTC. Its translation is CASSPLDSPGYEQYF.

CDR3: CASSWDRRNTIYF. CDR3 sequence (DNA): TGTGCCAGCAGTTGGGACAGAAGAAACACCATATATTTT. The V gene is TRBV6-5, the J gene TRBJ1-3; TRBD1 matches at 7 bases. V trimming: 4 bases; J trimming: 5 bases; junction bases outside the gene matches: 2. Germline V gene lookup returns CDR1 MNHEY and CDR2 SVGAGI. The CDR3 is 13 amino acids.

This clone has just one count. V and J are TRBV7-2 and TRBJ1-1; D might be TRBD1 (6 bases). The germline gives CDR1 SGHTA, CDR2 FQGNSA. CDR3 length equals 15 residues. The ends were cut back, 5 bases at V and 4 bases at J, with 17 bases in the middle. In DNA, the CDR3 is TGTGCCAGCAGCCCTGGACAGCTCCGGGGCACTGAAGCTTTCTTT. Protein: CASSPGQLRGTEAFF.

In its sample, this clone was seen a few times. This chain joins TRBV10-3 and TRBJ2-7; TRBD1 aligns across 7 bases. Germline assignment: CDR1 ENHRY and CDR2 SYGVKD. The CDR3 spans 16 residues. V was clipped by 2 bases and J by 6 bases; unmatched bases: 13. Written as DNA, the CDR3 is TGTGCCATCAGTGAGCTCGCCCGACAGGGTCCCCGCGAGCAGTACTTC. This translates into CAISELARQGPREQYF.

CDR3 DNA sequence: TGCGCCAGCAGCCAGCCTATTGGACAGCGGGGGCCTTACACAGATACGCAGTATTTT. It specifies CASSQPIGQRGPYTDTQYF. The chain joins TRBV4-1 to TRBJ2-3, with 8 nucleotides matching TRBD2. Trimming took 3 bases from V and 2 from J; bases not matched to a gene: 16. Per germline, CDR1 MGHRA and CDR2 YSYEKL. The length of the CDR3 is 19 residues.

The chain links TRBV7-2 to TRBJ2-3; TRBD2 agrees at 8 bases. Germline CDR1 and CDR2: SGHTA and FQGNSA. The V segment lost 2 bases and the J segment 5 bases; nucleotides outside the gene matches: 12. This CDR3 spans 17 amino acids. Here the CDR3 reads CASSLLLSGRARDTQYF. CDR3 nucleotides: TGTGCCAGCAGCTTATTATTGTCCGGGAGGGCGAGAGATACGCAGTATTTT.

This clone occurred once. The chain carries TRBV7-2 and TRBJ2-2, with 7 bases matching TRBD2. The length of the CDR3 is 16 residues. Germline CDR1 SGHTA, CDR2 FQGNSA. V was clipped by 7 bases and J by 4 bases; unmatched bases: 12. CDR3 bases: TGTGCCAGCACCGTTTACGGCGGGAGAGGCACCGGGGAGCTGTTTTTT. This codes for CASTVYGGRGTGELFF. The entire variable domain, with the rest obtained from reference TRBV7-2 and TRBJ2-2, is as follows: GAGVSQSPSNKVTEKGKDVELRCDPISGHTALYWYRQSLGQGLEFLIYFQGNSAPDKSGLPSDRFSAERTGGSVSTLTIQRTQQEDSAVYLCASTVYGGRGTGELFFGEGSRLTVL.

The CDR3 protein is CASTLRGTGQPQHF. The CDR3 DNA sequence: TGTGCCAGCACGTTGCGGGGGACCGGACAGCCCCAGCATTTT. The rearrangement links TRBV2 to TRBJ1-5; tentative D call: TRBD1 (5 bases). Germline V lookup: CDR1 SNHLY, CDR2 FYNNEI. This CDR3 region has 14 residues. V shed 7 bases and J shed 7 bases, with 17 bases lying between them.

CDR3 coding DNA: TGTGCCAGCAGTTCTGACACTGAAGCTTTCTTT. Encoded protein: CASSSDTEAFF. This rearrangement joins TRBV6-6 to TRBJ1-1, with no clear D. V was trimmed by 4 bases and J by 3 bases, leaving 3 bases between them. The CDR3 has 11 residues. Germline CDR1 reads MNHNY; CDR2 reads SVGAGI (reference sequence).

V and J are TRBV30 and TRBJ2-7; D might be TRBD1 (6 bases). This CDR3 spans 12 amino acids. Germline-derived CDR1 and CDR2 are GTSNPN and SVGIG (reference sequence). V lost 4 bases and J lost 3, with 10 bases in between. In DNA form, the CDR3 reads TGTGCCTGGACTGAGGGGGTCTACGAGCAGTACTTC. Translated: CAWTEGVYEQYF.

V gene TRBV28 combines with J gene TRBJ1-2; the D gene is possibly TRBD1 (5 bases). V lost 3 bases and J 5 bases, leaving 22 bases between the germline ends. The CDR3 contains 17 residues. Germline CDR1 reads MDHEN; CDR2 reads SYDVKM. CDR3: CASSLYVGALGGYGYTF. The CDR3 nucleotides read TGTGCCAGCAGTTTGTATGTCGGGGCGCTGGGGGGGTATGGCTACACCTTC.

The genes are TRBV30 and TRBJ2-3, with 7 bases fitting TRBD2. The CDR3 consists of 15 residues. The junction had 8 bases not matched to a gene; V was cut back by 1 base and J by 4 bases. Germline assignment: CDR1 GTSNPN and CDR2 SVGIG (reference sequence). CDR3 sequence: CAWSEGGTDADTQYF. The CDR3 region has the DNA TGTGCCTGGAGTGAGGGAGGGACTGACGCAGATACGCAGTATTTT.

The V call is TRBV21-1, the J call TRBJ2-7; the D call in the table, TRBD1, was not verified against the DNA. TRBV21-1 is given as a pseudogene. The CDR3 has 15 amino acids. As DNA, the CDR3 is TGTGCCAGCAGCAATCGGGGGACAGGGGGCTTCGAGCAGTACTTC. Its protein product is CASSNRGTGGFEQYF.

The rearrangement links TRBV7-8 to TRBJ1-2, with D maybe TRBD1 (6 bases). CDR1 SGHVS and CDR2 FQNEAQ come from the germline V gene. The V gene lost 3 bases and the J gene lost 0 bases, with 11 bases spanning the gap. CDR3 size: 15 residues. In nucleotides, the CDR3 is TGTGCCAGCAGCTTCCGGGGACAAACTAACTATGGCTACACCTTC. Amino acid sequence: CASSFRGQTNYGYTF.

The chain uses TRBV15 and TRBJ2-1; 9 nucleotides agree with TRBD2. This CDR3 comprises 17 residues. Looked up from germline, CDR1 is LNHNV and CDR2 is YYDKDF (reference sequence). The V segment lost 3 bases and the J segment 4 bases; nucleotides outside the gene matches: 10. The CDR3 region has the DNA TGTGCCACCAGCAGGGAAGGGGGGACTAGCCTATACAATGAGCAGTTCTTC. It encodes CATSREGGTSLYNEQFF. Full variable domain (remainder filled in from reference TRBV15 and TRBJ2-1): DAMVIQNPRYQVTQFGKPVTLSCSQTLNHNVMYWYQQKSSQAPKLLFHYYDKDFNNEADTPDNFQSRRPNTSFCFLDIRSPGLGDTAMYLCATSREGGTSLYNEQFFGPGTRLTVL.

This chain joins TRBV6-1 and TRBJ1-6, with a possible D match to TRBD1 (6 bases). There are 17 residues in the CDR3. The V gene lost 2 bases and the J gene lost 1 base, with 12 bases spanning the gap. Looked up from germline, CDR1 is MNHNS and CDR2 is SASEGT. CDR3 in amino acids: CASSERDRSSYNSPLHF. DNA for the CDR3: TGTGCCAGCAGTGAACGAGACAGGAGTTCCTATAATTCACCCCTCCACTTT.

The chain employs TRBV4-1 and TRBJ2-1; 13 nucleotides line up with TRBD2. Per the germline V gene, CDR1 is MGHRA and CDR2 is YSYEKL. The CDR3 is 17 residues long. J gave up 1 base and V 2 bases, and 2 bases lay outside the gene matches. The DNA for the CDR3 is TGCGCCAGCAGCCAATCGGGACTAGCGGGGTCCTACAATGAGCAGTTCTTC. This sequence encodes CASSQSGLAGSYNEQFF.

The rearrangement links TRBV6-2 or TRBV6-3 to TRBJ2-2; perhaps TRBD2 as D (6 bases). Germline CDR1 MNHEY, CDR2 SVGEGT. V shed 5 bases and J shed 4 bases, with 8 bases lying between them. The CDR3 totals 13 residues. CDR3 amino acids: CASSGGFTGELFF. Here the CDR3 DNA reads TGTGCCAGCAGTGGAGGGTTCACCGGGGAGCTGTTTTTT.

This chain uses TRBV7-8 with TRBJ1-4; TRBD1 might be the D (6 bases). The V and J ends lost 2 bases and 3 bases respectively, with 13 bases between them. In germline, CDR1 is SGHVS, CDR2 FQNEAQ. This CDR3 spans 16 amino acids. Here the CDR3 reads CASSLLGGISNEKLFF. The CDR3 DNA reads as TGTGCCAGCAGCTTACTAGGGGGTATATCTAATGAAAAACTGTTTTTT.